The present T cell receptor (beta chain) was sequenced within a study of healthy donors' naive CD4 and CD8 T cells. The germline CDR1 and CDR2 sequences are SQVTM and ANQGSEA. V lost 0 bases and J lost 3; bases outside the gene matches: 6. This CDR3 region has 16 residues. CD4+CD8-CD45RO-CD45RA+ cells were naive CD4+; CD8+CD4-CD45RA+CD27bright cells were naive CD8+. Starting from 500 ng of total RNA, TCR libraries were made with linear amplification. Per the authors' pipeline: From 5 or 6 healthy donors, around 78,000 rearranged TCR alpha transcripts were sequenced. TCRdb reanalysed the reads using MiXCR and keeps one entry per CDR3 protein. Clone size and V and J calls follow TCRdb, not the original study. The sample includes roughly 200,000 distinct CDR3 sequences, 74% of them seen just once.

The TCR was taken from a pool of human donors in good health; the sample pools cells from several healthy donors. V usage is TRBV29-1 and J usage is TRBJ2-1, with 9 bases fitting TRBD2. Sequences were obtained from naive CD4+ and CD8+ T cells sorted from blood, pooled from several donors. CDR3 nucleotide sequence: TGCAGCGTTGAAGATCCAGTAGCGGGAGACTACAATGAGCAGTTCTTC. Its translation: CSVEDPVAGDYNEQFF.